This T cell receptor beta chain was identified in a study of blood T cell repertoires in COVID-19 (dated by TCRdb to 2020 to 2022). Concerning the study at large: The collaborator samples originated in the United States, Italy and Spain and spanned the acute and convalescent phases of COVID-19. The material from the prospective study consisted of cDNA or gDNA derived from T cells, B-cell-depleted T cells, or PBMCs. Subjects who had been exposed to COVID-19, were actively infected with it, or had recovered from it provided the deeply sampled blood TCRbeta repertoires that made up the dataset. The repertoires were released in a freely available public database meant as a resource for research on the immune response to SARS-CoV-2. Samples came from the ongoing ImmuneRACE study (first 160 participants) plus 1,254 subjects from 6 global collaborators. Nearly every sample came with metadata listing a de-identified subject ID, COVID-19 status, age in years and sex. Where available, HLA class I and class II types were taken from metadata supplied by the sample provider and were not determined by assay-based typing.

CDR1 and CDR2, per the germline V gene, are SGHRS and YFSETQ. V is shortened by 0 bases, J by 0 bases, and the region joining them spans 8 bases. The CDR3 numbers 15 residues from cysteine through phenylalanine. Only the CDR3 DNA stays, 45 bases, in frame from base 1. Here is what the overall study found, with its caveats: How much clinical and demographic metadata was included differed by source and by participant, and the metadata was provided uncurated.

As regards this clone: Its recognized antigen is unknown. Qualities for individual bases were not recorded, and no much larger clone is one base off.

TCRbeta CDR3 regions were amplified from genomic DNA using the immunoSEQ Assay, a bias-controlled multiplex PCR. On the study's bioinformatics: Within the assay, amplification of reference gene primers was used to estimate how many nucleated cells each sample contained. To quantify the absolute abundance of each unique TCRbeta CDR3 rearrangement, sequence reads were collapsed and filtered. For each sample, productive Simpson clonality was calculated as the square root of Simpson's diversity index over productive rearrangements. Here the immuneACCESS table is served through TCRdb, limited to in-frame sequences with V and J called. Missing clones are a known gap in these copies; in checked studies unresolved V genes cover under half, and the rest lacks a known reason. V, J and clone size are taken as reported in that table, and D and trimming were inferred from the DNA itself. In this sample the table shows some 260,000 clones, 75% to 90% of which occur a single time. About 6.3% of the sample lies in the top ten.

In the prospective study, participants were 18 to 89 years old, resided in fewer than 25 geographic areas of the United States, and were enrolled through a virtual design. Cohort assignment in the prospective study relied on participant-reported clinical history from a screening survey and a study questionnaire. Each participant in the prospective study had whole blood, serum and a nasopharyngeal or oropharyngeal swab collected by mobile phlebotomists. Over a roughly 2-month period, participants in the prospective study had the option of providing additional blood draws and questionnaires. Blood samples from the prospective study were shipped frozen or at room temperature prior to DNA extraction.

The TCR sequence derives from a woman in her 30s with acute COVID-19. Recombination joined TRBV5-1 with TRBJ2-3, with the D gene not confidently named. Sequencing input: PBMCs or T cells enriched from blood (not recorded which). The DNA sequence reads TGCGCCAGCAGCTTGGTCGACTCCAGCACAGATACGCAGTATTTT. It translates as CASSLVDSSTDTQYF.